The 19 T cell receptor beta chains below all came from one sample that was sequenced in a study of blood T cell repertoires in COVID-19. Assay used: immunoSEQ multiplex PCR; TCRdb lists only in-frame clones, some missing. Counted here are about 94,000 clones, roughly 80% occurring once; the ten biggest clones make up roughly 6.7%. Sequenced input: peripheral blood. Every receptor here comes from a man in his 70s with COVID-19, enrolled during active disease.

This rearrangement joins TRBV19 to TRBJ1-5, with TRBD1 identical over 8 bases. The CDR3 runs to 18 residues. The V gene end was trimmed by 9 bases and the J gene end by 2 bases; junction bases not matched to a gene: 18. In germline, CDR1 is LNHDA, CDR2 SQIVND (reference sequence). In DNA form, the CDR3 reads TGTGCCAGCAGCTATCGACAGGGGTTGGGTATTGGCAATCAGCCCCAGCATTTT. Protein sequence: CASSYRQGLGIGNQPQHF.

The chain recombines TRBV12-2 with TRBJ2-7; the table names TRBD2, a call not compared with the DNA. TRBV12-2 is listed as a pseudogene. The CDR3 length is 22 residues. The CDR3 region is CASRLDAIGLAHTPIGSYEQYF. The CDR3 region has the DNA TGTGCAAGTCGCTTAGACGCAATTGGACTAGCGCACACCCCGATCGGGTCCTACGAGCAGTACTTC.

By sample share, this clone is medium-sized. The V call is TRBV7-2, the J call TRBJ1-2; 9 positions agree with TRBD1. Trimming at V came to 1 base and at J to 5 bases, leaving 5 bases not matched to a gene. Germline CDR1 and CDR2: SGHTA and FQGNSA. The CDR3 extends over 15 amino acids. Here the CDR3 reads CASSLDGTGIYGYTF. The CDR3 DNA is TGTGCCAGCAGCTTAGACGGGACAGGGATATATGGCTACACCTTC.

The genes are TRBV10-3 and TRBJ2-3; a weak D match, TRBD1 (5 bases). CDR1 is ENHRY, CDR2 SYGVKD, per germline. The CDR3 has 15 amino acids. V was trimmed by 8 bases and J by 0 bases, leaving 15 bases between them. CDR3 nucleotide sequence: TGTGCCATCCGATTAGGGGATTCTAGCACAGATACGCAGTATTTT. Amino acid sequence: CAIRLGDSSTDTQYF.

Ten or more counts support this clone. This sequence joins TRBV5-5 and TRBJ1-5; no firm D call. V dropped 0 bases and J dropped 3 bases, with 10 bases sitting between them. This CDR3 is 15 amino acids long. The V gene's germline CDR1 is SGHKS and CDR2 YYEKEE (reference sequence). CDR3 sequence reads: CASSLAGVSNQPQHF. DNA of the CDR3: TGTGCCAGCAGCTTGGCCGGGGTTTCCAATCAGCCCCAGCATTTT.

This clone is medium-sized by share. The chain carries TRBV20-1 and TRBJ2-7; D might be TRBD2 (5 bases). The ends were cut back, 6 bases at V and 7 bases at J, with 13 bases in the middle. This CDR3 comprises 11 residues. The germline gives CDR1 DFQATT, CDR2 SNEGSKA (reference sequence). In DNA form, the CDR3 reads TGCAGTGCCCCTGGACGCGGGGAGCAGTACTTC. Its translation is CSAPGRGEQYF.

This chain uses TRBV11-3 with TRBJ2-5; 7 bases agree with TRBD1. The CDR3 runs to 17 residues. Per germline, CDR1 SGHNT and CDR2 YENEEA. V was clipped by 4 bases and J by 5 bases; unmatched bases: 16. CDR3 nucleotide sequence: TGTGCCAGCAGCTCTACCCGAGGGACAGAGGGAACGGAGACCCAGTACTTC. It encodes CASSSTRGTEGTETQYF.

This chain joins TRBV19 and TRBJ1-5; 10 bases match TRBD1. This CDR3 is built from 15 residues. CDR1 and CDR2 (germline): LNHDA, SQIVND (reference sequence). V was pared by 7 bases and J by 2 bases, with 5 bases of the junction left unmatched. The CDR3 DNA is TGTGCCAGTACCAGGGACAGGGGTGGCAATCAGCCCCAGCATTTT. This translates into CASTRDRGGNQPQHF.

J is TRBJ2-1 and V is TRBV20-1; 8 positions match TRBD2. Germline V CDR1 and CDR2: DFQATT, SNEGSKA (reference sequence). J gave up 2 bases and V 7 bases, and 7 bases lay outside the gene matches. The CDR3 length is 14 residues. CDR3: CSVSTSGTYNEQFF. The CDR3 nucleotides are TGCAGTGTTAGTACTAGCGGAACCTACAATGAGCAGTTCTTC.

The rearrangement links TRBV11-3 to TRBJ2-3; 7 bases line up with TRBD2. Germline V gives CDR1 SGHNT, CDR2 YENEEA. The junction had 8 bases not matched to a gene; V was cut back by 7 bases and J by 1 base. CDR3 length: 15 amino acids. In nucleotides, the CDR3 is TGTGCCAGCACCAAAACTAGCGCTGGCACAGATACGCAGTATTTT. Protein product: CASTKTSAGTDTQYF.

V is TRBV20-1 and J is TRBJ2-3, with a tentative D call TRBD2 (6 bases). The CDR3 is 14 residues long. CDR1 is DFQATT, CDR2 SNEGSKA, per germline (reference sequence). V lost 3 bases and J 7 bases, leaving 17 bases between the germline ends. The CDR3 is CSASLMEGRNTQYF. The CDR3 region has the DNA TGCAGTGCTAGTTTGATGGAGGGCCGAAATACGCAGTATTTT.

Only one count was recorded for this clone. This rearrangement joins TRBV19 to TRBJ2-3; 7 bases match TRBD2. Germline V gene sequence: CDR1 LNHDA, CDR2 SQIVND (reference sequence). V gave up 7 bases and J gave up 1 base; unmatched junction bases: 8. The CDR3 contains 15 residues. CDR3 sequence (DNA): TGTGCCAGTATGCCCCTGAGCGGGGGCACAGATACGCAGTATTTT. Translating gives CASMPLSGGTDTQYF. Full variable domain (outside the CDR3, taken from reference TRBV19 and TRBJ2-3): DGGITQSPKYLFRKEGQNVTLSCEQNLNHDAMYWYRQDPGQGLRLIYYSQIVNDFQKGDIAEGYSVSREKKESFPLTVTSAQKNPTAFYLCASMPLSGGTDTQYFGPGTRLTVL.

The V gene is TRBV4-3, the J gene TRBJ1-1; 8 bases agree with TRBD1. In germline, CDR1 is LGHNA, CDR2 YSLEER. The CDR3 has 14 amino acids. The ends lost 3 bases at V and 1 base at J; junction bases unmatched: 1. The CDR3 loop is CASSQGQANTEAFF. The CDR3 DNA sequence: TGCGCCAGCAGCCAGGGACAGGCGAACACTGAAGCTTTCTTT.

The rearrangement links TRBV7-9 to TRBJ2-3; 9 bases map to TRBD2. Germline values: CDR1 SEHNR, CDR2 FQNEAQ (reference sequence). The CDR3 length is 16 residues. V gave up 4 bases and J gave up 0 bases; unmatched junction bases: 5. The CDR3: CASSSVAGESTDTQYF. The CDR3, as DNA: TGTGCCAGCAGCTCCGTAGCGGGGGAGAGCACAGATACGCAGTATTTT.

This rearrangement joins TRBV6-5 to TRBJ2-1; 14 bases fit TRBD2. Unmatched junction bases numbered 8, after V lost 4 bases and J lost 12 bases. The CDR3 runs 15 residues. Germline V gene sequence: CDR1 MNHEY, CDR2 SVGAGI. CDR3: CASSSGLAGGVRQFF. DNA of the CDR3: TGTGCCAGCAGTTCTGGACTAGCGGGAGGAGTAAGGCAGTTCTTC.

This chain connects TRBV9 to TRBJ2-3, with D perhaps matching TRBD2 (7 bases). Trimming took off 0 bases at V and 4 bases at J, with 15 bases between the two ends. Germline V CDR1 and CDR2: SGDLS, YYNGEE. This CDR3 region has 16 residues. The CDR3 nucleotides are TGTGCCAGCAGCGTAGCTGGGGGGGCCCCCTCAGATACGCAGTATTTT. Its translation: CASSVAGGAPSDTQYF.

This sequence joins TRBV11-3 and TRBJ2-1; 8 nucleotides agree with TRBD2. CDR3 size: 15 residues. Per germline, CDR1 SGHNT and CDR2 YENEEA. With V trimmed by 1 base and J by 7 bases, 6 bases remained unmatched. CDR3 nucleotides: TGTGCCAGCAGCTTAGGGGGTAGCGGGATGAATGAGCAGTTCTTC. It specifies CASSLGGSGMNEQFF.

The CDR3 protein is CAWRLGGGGEQYF. In DNA, the CDR3 is TGTGCCTGGCGACTTGGGGGGGGAGGCGAGCAGTACTTC. V and J are TRBV30 and TRBJ2-7; 7 bases align to TRBD2. The V segment lost 5 bases and the J segment 6 bases; nucleotides outside the gene matches: 10. Germline V gene sequence: CDR1 GTSNPN, CDR2 SVGIG (reference sequence). This CDR3 has 13 residues.

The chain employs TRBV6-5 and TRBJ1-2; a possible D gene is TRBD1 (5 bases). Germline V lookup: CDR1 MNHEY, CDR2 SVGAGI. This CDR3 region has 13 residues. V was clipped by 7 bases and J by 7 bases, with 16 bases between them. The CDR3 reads CASIRGGSSGYTF. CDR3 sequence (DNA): TGTGCCAGCATTCGCGGGGGTAGTTCTGGCTACACCTTC.